The 17 T cell receptor beta chains below come from one sample, sequenced in a study of siplizumab effects on memory and regulatory T cells. Researchers maintained the mixed lymphocyte reaction cells in coculture at 37°C for more than five days. Their cognate antigens are unknown. TCRdb keeps only in-frame clones here, not all; method: immunoSEQ multiplex PCR. This sample yields approximately 6,900 clones, of which around 34% are seen a single time; about 17% belongs to the top ten. The sample comprised CFSE-low (dividing) CD8+ T cells sorted from an allogeneic mixed lymphocyte reaction. The receptors were sampled from a human donor in good health; the cells came from an allogeneic mixed lymphocyte reaction.

The J gene is TRBJ2-5, the V gene TRBV7-6; 15 bases are shared with TRBD2. This CDR3 spans 19 amino acids. V dropped 4 bases and J dropped 0; count of bases not matched to a gene: 9. Germline V gene lookup returns CDR1 SGHVS and CDR2 FNYEAQ. The CDR3 loop reads CASSSLAGTSGRYQETQYF. The CDR3, as DNA: TGTGCCAGCAGCTCCCTTGCCGGGACTAGCGGGAGGTACCAAGAGACCCAGTACTTC.

This clone turned up a few times. J is TRBJ2-1 and V is TRBV28; D possibly uses TRBD1 or TRBD2 (6 bases each). The germline V and J ends were trimmed by 7 bases and 3 bases, with 19 bases remaining between them. The CDR3 consists of 16 residues. Germline V lookup: CDR1 MDHEN, CDR2 SYDVKM. The CDR3 loop is CASIPGGHLNYNEQFF. The CDR3 DNA follows: TGTGCCAGCATTCCCGGGGGACATCTAAACTACAATGAGCAGTTCTTC.

By share, this clone ranks as medium-sized. This chain uses TRBV5-1 with TRBJ2-7; possibly TRBD1 for D (6 bases). From germline, CDR1 is SGHRS and CDR2 YFSETQ. CDR3 length equals 14 residues. Trimming pared 0 bases from V and 3 bases from J, leaving 10 bases between. CDR3 sequence reads: CASSLDQGLYEQYF. The CDR3, as DNA: TGCGCCAGCAGCTTGGATCAGGGGCTCTACGAGCAGTACTTC.

By proportion, this clone is medium-sized. The V call is TRBV7-9, the J call TRBJ1-2; 7 bases are a match to TRBD1. This CDR3 comprises 14 residues. Trimming removed 7 bases from V and 3 bases from J; junction bases left unmatched: 8. Germline V CDR1 and CDR2: SEHNR, FQNEAQ (reference sequence). The DNA of the CDR3 is TGTGCCAGCAACGAAAGGGGGCTATACTATGGCTACACCTTC. Translated: CASNERGLYYGYTF.

This clone rates as medium-sized. V and J are TRBV19 and TRBJ2-7; TRBD1 matches at 7 bases. V gave up 8 bases and J gave up 3 bases; unmatched junction bases: 4. Germline CDR1 and CDR2: LNHDA and SQIVND (reference sequence). This CDR3 has 12 residues. In nucleotides, the CDR3 is TGTGCCAGTTCACAGGGGAACTACGAGCAGTACTTC. Amino acids: CASSQGNYEQYF.

J is TRBJ2-7 and V is TRBV28; 7 nucleotides agree with TRBD1. This CDR3 is 13 amino acids long. J was trimmed by 1 base and V by 6 bases; bases with no gene match: 3. In germline, CDR1 is MDHEN, CDR2 SYDVKM. The chain's CDR3 is CASSMGQSYEQYF. In nucleotides, the CDR3 is TGTGCCAGCAGCATGGGACAGTCCTACGAGCAGTACTTC.

This clone was counted only a few times. The chain recombines TRBV5-4 with TRBJ2-7; D is uncertain. Trimming shortened V by 0 bases and J by 3 bases, and 10 bases separated the two germline ends. The length of the CDR3 is 14 residues. CDR1 SGHNT and CDR2 YYREEE come from the germline V gene (reference sequence). The CDR3 loop reads CASSLVAGRYEQYF. CDR3 bases: TGTGCCAGCAGCTTGGTGGCAGGACGCTACGAGCAGTACTTC.

J is TRBJ2-7 and V is TRBV10-3; 8 bases are shared with TRBD2. V trimming: 0 bases; J trimming: 4 bases; junction bases outside the gene matches: 2. The CDR3 has 14 amino acids. The germline CDR1 and CDR2 sequences are ENHRY and SYGVKD. In DNA, the CDR3 is TGTGCCATCAGTGAGTCGACGGGAGGGTACGAGCAGTACTTC. Protein sequence: CAISESTGGYEQYF.

The chain uses TRBV27 and TRBJ1-1; 7 positions agree with TRBD1. The V segment lost 7 bases and the J segment 3 bases; nucleotides outside the gene matches: 8. The CDR3 contains 14 residues. Germline values: CDR1 MNHEY, CDR2 SMNVEV (reference sequence). CDR3 region: CASTTLQGDTEAFF. The CDR3 DNA is TGTGCCAGCACAACCCTTCAGGGGGACACTGAAGCTTTCTTT.

By frequency in the sample, this clone is medium-sized. Distinct nucleotide sequences in the sample also encode this CDR3. V gene TRBV27 combines with J gene TRBJ1-2, with 8 positions matching TRBD1. Germline CDR1 MNHEY, CDR2 SMNVEV (reference sequence). The junction had 8 bases not matched to a gene; V was cut back by 6 bases and J by 5 bases. The CDR3 consists of 14 residues. In DNA form, the CDR3 reads TGTGCCAGCAGGCGTGGGGGGACAGGATATGGCTACACCTTC. Translating it yields CASRRGGTGYGYTF.

In its sample, this clone was seen a few times. The chain joins TRBV29-1 to TRBJ2-1, with 8 bases matching TRBD2. Germline lookup yields CDR1 SQVTM and CDR2 ANQGSEA. CDR3 length: 15 residues. V lost 6 bases, J lost 0 bases, and 7 bases stayed unmatched. For the CDR3, the DNA is TGCAGCGTGAATCTAGCGGGCCGCTCCTACAATGAGCAGTTCTTC. The encoded protein is CSVNLAGRSYNEQFF.

This rearrangement joins TRBV18 to TRBJ2-7; D unresolved. In germline, CDR1 is KGHSH, CDR2 LQKENI. V was trimmed by 6 bases and J by 0 bases, leaving 27 bases between them. The CDR3 is 19 residues long. CDR3 amino acids: CASSDPPSFIAKSSYEQYF. CDR3 DNA sequence: TGTGCCAGCTCCGATCCACCGTCATTCATAGCCAAAAGCTCCTACGAGCAGTACTTC. The full variable domain, completed using reference TRBV18 and TRBJ2-7, is NAGVMQNPRHLVRRRGQEARLRCSPMKGHSHVYWYRQLPEEGLKFMVYLQKENIIDESGMPKERFSAEFPKEGPSILRIQQVVRGDSAAYFCASSDPPSFIAKSSYEQYFGPGTRLTVT.

This clone was counted once. The V call is TRBV7-9, the J call TRBJ2-7; D is uncertain. This CDR3 has 12 residues. V lost 5 bases and J lost 3, with 8 bases in between. CDR1 and CDR2 (germline): SEHNR, FQNEAQ (reference sequence). The CDR3 reads CASSPDGYEQYF. The CDR3, as DNA: TGTGCCAGCAGCCCCGACGGCTACGAGCAGTACTTC.

The rearrangement joins TRBV29-1 to TRBJ2-1; D possibly uses TRBD1 or TRBD2 (6 bases each). V lost 3 bases, J lost 7 bases, and 13 bases lay in between. This CDR3 spans 13 amino acids. CDR1 and CDR2 (germline): SQVTM, ANQGSEA. The CDR3 is CSVDRGLVNEQFF. The CDR3 region has the DNA TGCAGCGTTGACCGGGGGCTAGTGAATGAGCAGTTCTTC.

The J gene is TRBJ2-7, the V gene TRBV7-9; D call uncertain. V was clipped by 1 base and J by 4 bases, with 14 bases between them. The length of the CDR3 is 15 residues. In germline, CDR1 is SEHNR, CDR2 FQNEAQ (reference sequence). CDR3 sequence: CASSLVASGFYEQYF. In nucleotides, the CDR3 is TGTGCCAGCAGCTTAGTAGCCTCTGGGTTTTACGAGCAGTACTTC.

V and J are TRBV9 and TRBJ2-7; the D is unclear. This CDR3 is 12 amino acids long. Germline CDR1 is SGDLS and CDR2 is YYNGEE. V was trimmed by 4 bases and J by 0 bases, leaving 5 bases between them. The CDR3 DNA reads as TGTGCCAGCAGCCCGCCCTCCTACGAGCAGTACTTC. Its protein is CASSPPSYEQYF.

The chain carries TRBV6-1 and TRBJ1-6; the D gene is possibly TRBD1 (5 bases). The CDR3 spans 15 residues. CDR1 and CDR2 (germline): MNHNS, SASEGT. The germline V and J ends were trimmed by 4 bases and 6 bases, with 13 bases remaining between them. CDR3 DNA: TGTGCCAGCAGTGCAGAGACAGTGGGTAATTCACCCCTCCACTTT. Amino acids: CASSAETVGNSPLHF.